Only a few counts were recorded for the clone carrying this TCR beta chain. The assay was immunoSEQ multiplex PCR, and TCRdb's table has in-frame clones only and misses some. Of about 29,000 clones in the sample, about four fifths were seen once. The data originate from a study of blood T cell repertoires in COVID-19. Turning to the study itself: COVID-19 samples collected from the United States, Italy and Spain covered acute and convalescent phases. Sources were T cells, B-cell-depleted T cells, or PBMCs; the material itself was cDNA or gDNA.

Germline V gene sequence: CDR1 MNHEY, CDR2 SMNVEV (reference sequence). CDR3 size: 15 residues. The V and J ends lost 6 bases and 5 bases respectively, with 19 bases between them. V usage is TRBV27 and J usage is TRBJ1-2, with a tentative D call TRBD1 (6 bases). This receptor was identified in a man older than 75 with active COVID-19. Sequencing was performed on peripheral blood. The CDR3 loop reads CASSRRGGLGYGYTF. The CDR3 DNA is TGTGCCAGCAGCCGGAGGGGGGGGCTGGGGTATGGCTACACCTTC.